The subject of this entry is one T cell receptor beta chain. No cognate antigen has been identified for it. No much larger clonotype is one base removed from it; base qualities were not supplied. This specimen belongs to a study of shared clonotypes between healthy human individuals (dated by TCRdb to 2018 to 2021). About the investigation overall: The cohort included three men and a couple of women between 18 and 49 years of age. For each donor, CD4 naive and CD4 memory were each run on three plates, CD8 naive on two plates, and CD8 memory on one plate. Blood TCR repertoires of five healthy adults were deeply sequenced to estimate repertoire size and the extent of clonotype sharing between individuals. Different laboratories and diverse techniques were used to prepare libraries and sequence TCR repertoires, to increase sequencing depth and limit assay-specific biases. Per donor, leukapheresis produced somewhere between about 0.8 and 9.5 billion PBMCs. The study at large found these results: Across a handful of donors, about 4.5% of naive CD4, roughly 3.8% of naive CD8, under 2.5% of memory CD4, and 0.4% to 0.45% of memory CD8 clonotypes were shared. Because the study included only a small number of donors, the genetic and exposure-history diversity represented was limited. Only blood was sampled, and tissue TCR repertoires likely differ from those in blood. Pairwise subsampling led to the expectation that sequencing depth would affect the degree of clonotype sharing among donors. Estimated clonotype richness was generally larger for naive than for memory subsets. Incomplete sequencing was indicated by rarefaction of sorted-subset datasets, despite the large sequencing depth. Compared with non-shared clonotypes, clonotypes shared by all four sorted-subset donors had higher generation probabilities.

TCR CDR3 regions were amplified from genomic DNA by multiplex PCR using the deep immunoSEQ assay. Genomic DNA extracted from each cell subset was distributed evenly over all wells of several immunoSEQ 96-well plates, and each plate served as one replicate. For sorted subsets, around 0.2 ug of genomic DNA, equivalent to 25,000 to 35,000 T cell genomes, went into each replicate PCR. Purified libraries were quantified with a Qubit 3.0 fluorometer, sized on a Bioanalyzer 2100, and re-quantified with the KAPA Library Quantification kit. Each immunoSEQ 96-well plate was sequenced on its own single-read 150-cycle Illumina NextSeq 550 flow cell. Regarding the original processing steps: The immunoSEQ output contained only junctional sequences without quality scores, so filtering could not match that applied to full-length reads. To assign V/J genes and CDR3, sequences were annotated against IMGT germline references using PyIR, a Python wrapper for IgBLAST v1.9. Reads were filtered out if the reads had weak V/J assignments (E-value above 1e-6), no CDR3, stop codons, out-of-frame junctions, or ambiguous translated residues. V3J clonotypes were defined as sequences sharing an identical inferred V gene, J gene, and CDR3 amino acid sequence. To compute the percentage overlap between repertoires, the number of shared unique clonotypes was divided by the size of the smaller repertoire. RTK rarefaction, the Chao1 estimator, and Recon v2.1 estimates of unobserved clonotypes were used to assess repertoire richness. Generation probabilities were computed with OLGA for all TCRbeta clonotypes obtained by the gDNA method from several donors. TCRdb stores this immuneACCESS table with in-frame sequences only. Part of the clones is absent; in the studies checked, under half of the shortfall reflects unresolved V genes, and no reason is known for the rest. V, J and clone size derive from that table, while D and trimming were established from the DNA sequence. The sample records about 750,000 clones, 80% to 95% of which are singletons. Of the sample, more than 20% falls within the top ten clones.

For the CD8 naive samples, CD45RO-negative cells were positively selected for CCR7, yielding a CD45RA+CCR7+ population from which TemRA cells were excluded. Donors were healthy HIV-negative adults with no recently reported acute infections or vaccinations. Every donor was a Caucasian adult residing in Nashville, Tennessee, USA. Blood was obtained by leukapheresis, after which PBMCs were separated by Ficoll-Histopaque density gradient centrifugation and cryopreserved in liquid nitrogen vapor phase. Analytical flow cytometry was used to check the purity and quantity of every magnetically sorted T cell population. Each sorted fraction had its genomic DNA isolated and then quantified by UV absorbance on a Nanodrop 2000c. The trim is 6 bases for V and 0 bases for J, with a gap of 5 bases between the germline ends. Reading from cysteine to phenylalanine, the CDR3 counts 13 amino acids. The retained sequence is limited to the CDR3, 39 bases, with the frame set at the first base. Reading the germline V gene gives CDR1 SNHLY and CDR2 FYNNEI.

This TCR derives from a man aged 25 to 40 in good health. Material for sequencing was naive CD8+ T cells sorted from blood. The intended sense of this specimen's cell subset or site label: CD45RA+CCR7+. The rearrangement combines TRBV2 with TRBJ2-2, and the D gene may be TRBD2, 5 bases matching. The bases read TGTGCCAGCAGCGGGGCGAACACCGGGGAGCTGTTTTTT. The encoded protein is CASSGANTGELFF.